A selection of T cell receptor beta chains follows, all from one sample in a study of CD8+ T cells in alopecia areata. Repertoires were generated with immunoSEQ multiplex PCR, while TCRdb's copy carries only in-frame clones and drops some. The data contain 140,000 or so clones, around 62% of them singletons. The sequenced material came from CD8+ T cells sorted from blood. These receptors were obtained from a human donor in good health. CDR3s include the opening cysteine and the closing phenylalanine or tryptophan. A D gene is named only where the DNA matches it firmly. Clone size, where shown, is once, few, many, or a class for clones that have expanded.

clone_size j_call d_call v_call cdr3_nt cdr3_aa
NA TRBJ2-3 NA TRBV29-1 TGCAGCGTGGCAGGGGACATCACAGATACGCAGTATTTT CSVAGDITDTQYF
few TRBJ2-3 TRBD2 TRBV7-2 TGTGCCAGCAGCTTAGGGCCAGCGGGAGGGGTCACAGATACGCAGTATTTT CASSLGPAGGVTDTQYF
once TRBJ2-1 TRBD2 TRBV10-1 TGCGCCAGCAGTGACGGGACTAGCAAAAGGAAGTTCTTC CASSDGTSKRKFF
few TRBJ2-1 TRBD2 TRBV19 TGTGCCAGTAGTATGACTAGCGGGAGGTACAATGAGCAGTTCTTC CASSMTSGRYNEQFF
few TRBJ2-1 NA TRBV29-1 TGCAGCGTTGAAGATCGGGCGCCTGAGCAGTTCTTC CSVEDRAPEQFF
few TRBJ2-3 NA TRBV27 TGTGCCAGTCGAGGGGGGGCCCCAGATACGCAGTATTTT CASRGGAPDTQYF
NA TRBJ2-1 NA TRBV7-9 TGTGCCAGCAGCCAAGAACAGGGTCGGGGTGAGCAGTTCTTC CASSQEQGRGEQFF
NA TRBJ2-4 TRBD2 TRBV7-3 TGTGCCAGCAGCCACCTTAAGCGGGAGGGCCTTTTCCCCCACCGGGGGAACATTCAGTACTTC CASSHLKREGLFPHRGNIQYF
few TRBJ1-5 TRBD1 TRBV5-6 TGTGCCAGCAGCCCTTGGGAAGGGACAGACGCATACCAGCCCCAGCATTTT CASSPWEGTDAYQPQHF
few TRBJ2-7 NA TRBV29-1 TGCAGCGTTTCTCCGGGCTACGAGCAGTACTTC CSVSPGYEQYF
few TRBJ1-5 TRBD1 TRBV19 TGTGCCAGTAGTACCCACGCTGGACAGGTCAATCAGCCCCAGCATTTT CASSTHAGQVNQPQHF
NA TRBJ2-1 TRBD1 TRBV29-1 TGCAGCGTGACAGGGGGCTATGAGCAGTTCTTC CSVTGGYEQFF
NA TRBJ1-1 NA TRBV11-2 TGTGCCAGCAACCCGGACGCTGTGAAAGCTTTCTTT CASNPDAVKAFF
NA TRBJ2-7 NA TRBV13 TGTGCCAGCAGCCCCTTGGACGTTCGGGTGGACGAGCAGTACTTC CASSPLDVRVDEQYF
once TRBJ1-2 TRBD1 TRBV2 TGTGCCAGCGGGGATGACAGGGTTGCCTATGGCTACACCTTC CASGDDRVAYGYTF
NA TRBJ2-7 TRBD2 TRBV7-9 TGTGCCAGCAGCTTACTAGCGGGAGGACCCTACGAGCAGTACTTC CASSLLAGGPYEQYF
NA TRBJ2-5 TRBD1 TRBV9 TGTGCCAGCAGTTCCGGGACAGGGAAAGAGACCCAGTACTTC CASSSGTGKETQYF
NA TRBJ2-7 TRBD2 TRBV29-1 TGCAGCGTTGTGTCCAGCGGGAGCCGCCTTAGCCCCTACGAGCAGTACTTC CSVVSSGSRLSPYEQYF
NA TRBJ2-3 NA TRBV7-8 TGTGCCAGCAGCTTAGTTGTGAAGGGCACAGATACGCAGTATTTT CASSLVVKGTDTQYF
once TRBJ1-1 TRBD1 TRBV6-5 TGTGCCAGCAGTACACAGGGGGCGAGTACTGAAGCTTTCTTT CASSTQGASTEAFF
NA TRBJ2-3 NA TRBV5-1 TGCGCCAGCAGCGAGGCCCCGGGACTCCCGACAGATACGCAGTATTTT CASSEAPGLPTDTQYF
NA TRBJ2-1 NA TRBV7-9 TGTGCCAGCAGCTTCGGCGACAATGAGCAGTTCTTC CASSFGDNEQFF
NA TRBJ2-7 TRBD1 TRBV29-1 TGCAGCGCCGACGGGACAGGGTCAGGAGAGCAGTACTTC CSADGTGSGEQYF
NA TRBJ2-1 NA TRBV11-2 TGTGCCAGCAGCTTAAGCGTGGACTCCTACAATGAGCAGTTCTTC CASSLSVDSYNEQFF
NA TRBJ1-5 NA TRBV25-1 TGTGCCAGCAGTGGGGGGGATAGCAATCAGCCCCAGCATTTT CASSGGDSNQPQHF
NA TRBJ2-7 TRBD1 TRBV9 TGTGCCAGCAGCGCTTCAGCAGGGGGACACGAGCAGTACTTC CASSASAGGHEQYF
once TRBJ2-7 NA TRBV6-5 TGTGCCAGCAGCCCCACAGGGAACGAGCAGTACTTC CASSPTGNEQYF
few TRBJ1-5 TRBD1 TRBV6-1 TGTGCCAGCAGTGAAGCGCGAGTTGGGACAGATAGCAATCAGCCCCAGCATTTT CASSEARVGTDSNQPQHF
NA TRBJ1-1 NA TRBV6-5 TGTGCCAGCAGTTCTACGGAGATCACTGAAGCTTTCTTT CASSSTEITEAFF
once TRBJ1-2 NA TRBV5-1 TGCGCCAGCAGCCCTGGCACCTCCTCTAACTATGGCTACACCTTC CASSPGTSSNYGYTF
NA TRBJ2-1 NA TRBV23-1 TGCGCCAGCAGCCCACGGCCAATTGAGCAGTTCTTC CASSPRPIEQFF
NA TRBJ2-5 TRBD2 TRBV7-9 TGTGCCAGCAGCTTAAAGGGGCTAGCGGTAGACCAGTACTTC CASSLKGLAVDQYF
NA TRBJ2-7 TRBD1 TRBV7-9 TGTGCCAGCAGCTTAGACTTTCTAGGACAGGGGGCCTGGGAGCAGTACTTC CASSLDFLGQGAWEQYF
NA TRBJ2-3 NA TRBV5-7 TGTGCCAGCAGCGCCCTCACAGATACGCAGTATTTT CASSALTDTQYF
NA TRBJ1-1 NA TRBV6-5 TGTGCCAGCGGACGTATGAACACTGAAGCTTTCTTT CASGRMNTEAFF
NA TRBJ2-1 NA TRBV7-9 TGTGCCAGCAGCTTAGTCAGGGGAGGATACAATGAGCAGTTCTTC CASSLVRGGYNEQFF
NA TRBJ2-4 NA TRBV6-5 TGTGCCAGCAGCGACAAAAACATTCAGTACTTC CASSDKNIQYF
NA TRBJ2-1 NA TRBV28 TGTGCCAGCAGTTGGAACTCCTACAATGAGCAGTTCTTC CASSWNSYNEQFF
NA TRBJ2-1 NA TRBV7-9 TGTGCCAGCAGCTTCCAGGGGGGTAATGAGCAGTTCTTC CASSFQGGNEQFF
NA TRBJ2-1 TRBD2 TRBV6-6 TGTGCCAGCAGTTACTCCCTAGCGGGCTCCTACAATGAGCAGTTCTTC CASSYSLAGSYNEQFF
NA TRBJ2-3 NA TRBV6-5 TGTGCCAGCAGTGAAATCAGGGCCGATACGCAGTATTTT CASSEIRADTQYF
few TRBJ1-5 TRBD1 TRBV7-9 TGTGCCAGTAGGACAGGGAGTCAGCCCCAGCATTTT CASRTGSQPQHF
NA TRBJ2-3 NA TRBV27 TGTGCCAGCAGCCCGTCCCGGGGTACGCAGTATTTT CASSPSRGTQYF
NA TRBJ2-1 TRBD1 TRBV5-1 TGCGCCAGCAGCCTCAGACAGGGGGCGATTGAGCAGTTCTTC CASSLRQGAIEQFF
NA TRBJ1-1 NA TRBV11-2 TGTGCCAGCAGACTCACAGGGCCGAACACTGAAGCTTTCTTT CASRLTGPNTEAFF
NA TRBJ2-1 TRBD2 TRBV5-1 TGCGCCAGCAGCCCACCGGGACTAGCGGGAGTGGAGCAGTTCTTC CASSPPGLAGVEQFF
NA TRBJ2-6 NA TRBV5-4 TGTGCCAGCAGCTTGGATAGCTCTGGGGCCAACGTCCTGACTTTC CASSLDSSGANVLTF
NA TRBJ2-5 TRBD2 TRBV11-2 TGTGCCAGCAGCTTACTACCGGGACTAGCGGCTTTAGAGACCCAGTACTTC CASSLLPGLAALETQYF
NA TRBJ2-1 TRBD2 TRBV9 TGTGCCAGCAGCGCAGTCGGGACTACCAATTACAATGAGCAGTTCTTC CASSAVGTTNYNEQFF
NA TRBJ1-1 NA TRBV7-2 TGTGCCAGCAGCTTGGGGTTGTGGGGCTGGGGTGAAGCTTTCTTT CASSLGLWGWGEAFF
few TRBJ2-1 NA TRBV5-4 TGTGCAACACGGATTGGTCTTTTTGTAGGGGAAGGCAATGAGCAGTTCTTC CATRIGLFVGEGNEQFF
NA TRBJ2-6 NA TRBV2 TGTGCCAGCAGTCAGGCTGGGGCCAACGTCCTGACTTTC CASSQAGANVLTF
once TRBJ1-1 NA TRBV7-9 TGTGCCAGCAGCCCTGAGGGCCACACTGAAGCTTTCTTT CASSPEGHTEAFF